The T cell receptor (beta chain) under discussion was sequenced for a study of T cell repertoires in cytomegalovirus infection. TCRdb processed the reads anew with MiXCR; each CDR3 protein has one entry. The sample contains 680,000 or so distinct CDR3 sequences, less than 40% of which appear only once. This clonotype was observed a few times. This sequence was found in a human donor in good health (CMV status not recorded). Some clones in this sample may be carry-over from other donors' samples. Sequencing used PBMCs.

The CDR3 nucleotides are TGTGCCAGCAGCTTTTTTCGGGACAGGCCCAATCAGCCCCAGCATTTT. Translated: CASSFFRDRPNQPQHF. V is TRBV7-8 and J is TRBJ1-5, with 8 positions matching TRBD1. The CDR3 contains 16 residues. V was clipped by 3 bases and J by 3 bases; unmatched bases: 7. Germline CDR1 reads SGHVS; CDR2 reads FQNEAQ.